This T cell receptor beta chain derives from a study of response to subunit inactivated influenza vaccine (dated by TCRdb to the late 2010s). About the full investigation: To follow how T cells responded to a trivalent subunit inactivated influenza vaccine, the researchers relied on deep quantitative profiling of the T cell receptor repertoire.

CDR1 and CDR2 are drawn from the germline V gene: SGHTA, FQGTGA. Including the terminal cysteine and phenylalanine, the CDR3 comprises 16 residues. Just the 48-base CDR3 DNA is kept, in frame starting at base 1. Clipping removes 3 bases from V and 1 base from J, with 2 as the unmatched junction base count. Libraries were prepared through RT-PCR. Sequencing relied on an Illumina HiSeq 2500. TCRdb itself trimmed the public reads at Q25 with fastp, ran MiXCR and retained productive beta chains. Entries that share a CDR3 protein sequence are merged under the most common genes and DNA. The sample table shows 710,000 or so distinct CDR3 sequences, and around 16% are seen once. The ten top clones hold 9.5% to 13% of the sample. To note about this clonotype: The antigen it recognizes is unknown. No much larger clone exists at a distance of one base, and base qualities are not known.

The paper as a whole reports these results and caveats: It was suggested by the authors that each seasonal influenza vaccination may recruit only a limited number of new T cells.

The receptor's source is a man in his forties or fifties who received an inactivated influenza vaccine. Donor details come from another sample of the same person, matched by shared clones. Sequences were derived from PBMCs from blood, sampled roughly 12 days after vaccination. In this chain, TRBV7-3 is recombined with TRBJ2-1; 11 bases in the junction line up with TRBD1. CDR3 protein: CASSLDRGPSYNEQFF. The sequence in DNA is TGTGCCAGCAGCTTGGACAGGGGGCCTTCCTACAATGAGCAGTTCTTC.